Listed here are 15 T cell receptor beta chains from one sample, sequenced in a study of T cells in Graves' hyperthyroidism and ophthalmopathy. Amplified TCR beta CDR3 regions came from RNA transcripts. The HTBI set primed first-round TCR CDR3 RT-PCR. TCRdb fed the multiplex PCR reads into MiXCR, producing one record per CDR3 protein. The sample contains some 400,000 distinct CDR3 sequences, more than 11% of which appear only once. Material: blood. These receptors were collected from a woman aged 55-69 years with Graves' hyperthyroidism.

This clonotype was counted at least ten times. The V call is TRBV29-1, the J call TRBJ2-1; D unresolved. This CDR3 is 14 amino acids long. V lost 3 bases to trimming and J lost 1 base, with 10 bases between them. Germline values: CDR1 SQVTM, CDR2 ANQGSEA. The CDR3 here is CSVEVARSYNEQFF. The CDR3 DNA follows: TGCAGCGTTGAGGTGGCTAGGTCCTACAATGAGCAGTTCTTC.

This clonotype was detected only a few times. The chain employs TRBV5-4 and TRBJ2-5; 8 positions match TRBD1. CDR1 is SGHNT, CDR2 YYREEE, per germline (reference sequence). Germline trimming cut 5 bases from V and 4 bases from J; bases unmatched to any gene: 13. CDR3 size: 16 residues. The CDR3 coding sequence is TGTGCCAGCAGGGGGGGCAGGGGGCGATTCGGAGAGACCCAGTACTTC. Translation gives CASRGGRGRFGETQYF.

This clonotype was counted at least ten times. V is TRBV29-1 and J is TRBJ1-1; D gene unclear. Germline V gene sequence: CDR1 SQVTM, CDR2 ANQGSEA. This CDR3 is 13 amino acids long. V lost 4 bases and J lost 0, with 9 bases in between. DNA of the CDR3: TGCAGCGTTGGCAGCAGGATGAACACTGAAGCTTTCTTT. This codes for CSVGSRMNTEAFF.

Note on this clonotype: A much bigger clone sits one base away, suggesting this may be a read error. J is TRBJ1-1 and V is TRBV7-6; D not certain. The CDR3 length is 16 residues. Trimming removed 6 bases at V and 4 bases at J, with 21 bases between. Germline CDR1 is SGHVS and CDR2 is FNYEAQ. CDR3 in amino acids: CASRKIGAGESTEAFF. CDR3 in DNA: TGTGCCAGCAGGAAAATAGGCGCAGGAGAGAGCACTGAAGCTTTCTTT.

The chain recombines TRBV7-6 with TRBJ2-2; D is unresolved. Germline V gene data show CDR1 as SGHVS and CDR2 as FNYEAQ. The CDR3 is 15 amino acids. Between the trimmed V and J ends, which lost 5 bases and 0 bases, there was a span of 10 bases. The DNA of the CDR3 is TGTGCCAGCAGCCTTAGCAAAGCGAACACCGGGGAGCTGTTTTTT. The encoded protein is CASSLSKANTGELFF.

This chain links TRBV19 with TRBJ2-5, with TRBD2 identical over 11 bases. V trimming: 5 bases; J trimming: 5 bases; junction bases outside the gene matches: 10. The CDR3 is 16 residues long. CDR1 and CDR2 (germline): LNHDA, SQIVND (reference sequence). CDR3: CASSGTSGRNVETQYF. The CDR3 nucleotides are TGTGCCAGTAGTGGTACTAGCGGGAGAAACGTCGAGACCCAGTACTTC.

This clonotype was recorded at least ten times. DNA of the CDR3: TGTGCCAGCAGCCCGAATGCGGGGACAAGAGCCTATGGCTACACCTTC. Translated: CASSPNAGTRAYGYTF. This chain links TRBV5-5 with TRBJ1-2, with D perhaps TRBD1 (6 bases). Germline CDR1 and CDR2: SGHKS and YYEKEE (reference sequence). The CDR3 consists of 16 residues. Trimming stripped 4 bases from V and 4 bases from J, with 20 bases between. The whole variable domain, remainder taken from reference TRBV5-5 and TRBJ1-2, is DAGVTQSPTHLIKTRGQQVTLRCSPISGHKSVSWYQQVLGQGPQFIFQYYEKEERGRGNFPDRFSARQFPNYSSELNVNALLLGDSALYLCASSPNAGTRAYGYTFGSGTRLTVV.

The table lists this clonotype with a few counts. This chain links TRBV19 with TRBJ2-1; TRBD2 agrees at 9 bases. CDR3 size: 14 residues. J was trimmed by 4 bases and V by 10 bases; bases with no gene match: 8. Germline V gene data show CDR1 as LNHDA and CDR2 as SQIVND (reference sequence). CDR3 residues: CATRRLAEYNEQFF. CDR3 DNA: TGTGCCACCCGACGACTAGCGGAATACAATGAGCAGTTCTTC.

This chain joins TRBV12-3 or TRBV12-4 and TRBJ1-1; 8 nucleotides match TRBD1. The CDR3 runs to 14 residues. V lost 3 bases, J lost 5 bases, and 5 bases stayed unmatched. The CDR3 loop is CASSFQGAKTEAFF. CDR3 nucleotide sequence: TGTGCCAGCAGTTTCCAGGGGGCAAAGACTGAAGCTTTCTTT.

This clonotype was seen more than once but under ten times. It may be a read error: a sequence one base away is much more abundant. The rearrangement joins TRBV9 to TRBJ2-7; 7 nucleotides line up with TRBD1. Germline V gene lookup returns CDR1 SGDLS and CDR2 YYNGEE. The CDR3 spans 14 residues. The CDR3 coding sequence is TGTGCCTGCAGCGTAGGGGGCGTCCAGGCCGAGCAGTACTTC. It encodes CACSVGGVQAEQYF.

This sequence joins TRBV18 and TRBJ2-3; D unresolved. The CDR3 is made up of 14 amino acids. The germline V gene encodes CDR1 KGHSH and CDR2 LQKENI. The ends were cut back, 1 base at V and 5 bases at J, with 10 bases in the middle. In DNA, the CDR3 is TGTGCCAGCTCACCACGGATATCCCGAGATACGCAGTATTTT. Protein product: CASSPRISRDTQYF.

The V gene is TRBV27, the J gene TRBJ1-6; 8 nucleotides match TRBD1. The germline V gene encodes CDR1 MNHEY and CDR2 SMNVEV (reference sequence). The CDR3 totals 14 residues. The V gene end was trimmed by 3 bases and the J gene end by 10 bases; junction bases not matched to a gene: 5. CDR3 region: CASSFGRGRSPLHF. The CDR3 DNA is TGTGCCAGCAGTTTCGGCAGGGGGCGCTCACCCCTCCACTTT.

This clonotype was observed at least ten times. The rearrangement uses TRBV4-1 and TRBJ2-7; D gene unclear. Per germline, CDR1 MGHRA and CDR2 YSYEKL. The CDR3 covers 18 residues. Trimming removed 0 bases at V and 2 bases at J, with 20 bases between. Written as DNA, the CDR3 is TGCGCCAGCAGCCAAGATCGCGTCCGATTTAGCTACACCTACGAGCAGTACTTC. Residues: CASSQDRVRFSYTYEQYF.

This clonotype has at least ten counts. The V and J genes are TRBV5-1 and TRBJ1-5, with 7 nucleotides matching TRBD1. This CDR3 contains 14 residues. The V and J ends lost 4 bases and 5 bases, in that order; junction bases with no gene match: 6. Germline lookup yields CDR1 SGHRS and CDR2 YFSETQ. This CDR3 reads CASSPGTDHQPQHF. CDR3 sequence (DNA): TGCGCCAGCAGCCCAGGGACAGATCATCAGCCCCAGCATTTT.

This clonotype was observed many times. This chain joins TRBV12-3 or TRBV12-4 and TRBJ1-5, with D possibly matching TRBD1 (5 bases). The V gene lost 6 bases and the J gene lost 6 bases, with 15 bases spanning the gap. The CDR3 has 14 amino acids. CDR3 residues: CASSTQGGSQPQHF. DNA of the CDR3: TGTGCCAGCAGCACCCAGGGAGGGAGTCAGCCCCAGCATTTT.